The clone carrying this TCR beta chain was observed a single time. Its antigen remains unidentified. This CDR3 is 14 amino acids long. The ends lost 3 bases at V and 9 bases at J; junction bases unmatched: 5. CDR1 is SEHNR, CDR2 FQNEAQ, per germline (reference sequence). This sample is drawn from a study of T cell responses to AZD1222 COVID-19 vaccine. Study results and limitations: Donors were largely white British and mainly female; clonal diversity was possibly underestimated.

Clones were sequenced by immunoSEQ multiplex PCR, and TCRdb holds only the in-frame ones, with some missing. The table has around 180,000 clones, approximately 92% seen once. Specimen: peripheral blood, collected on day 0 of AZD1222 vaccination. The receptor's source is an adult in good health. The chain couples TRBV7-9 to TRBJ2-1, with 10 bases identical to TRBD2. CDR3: CASSFSGRSVEQFF. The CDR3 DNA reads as TGTGCCAGCAGCTTTAGCGGGAGGTCGGTTGAGCAGTTCTTC.